One T cell receptor beta chain is described in this entry. Its antigen is undetermined. This CDR3 region has 14 residues. Trimming removed 6 bases from V and 4 bases from J; junction bases left unmatched: 2. Cells sorted as Tregs were CD4+, CD25+ and CD127-/low. Constant-region reverse primers amplified full-length variable regions, followed by semi-nested Nested Universal Primer A PCR. Using its own MiXCR run on the 5' RACE reads, TCRdb lists one record per CDR3 protein. Of roughly 5,000 distinct CDR3 sequences listed, approximately 72% are singletons. The study's findings and limits: Tumor memory CD4+ T cell TCR gene usage clustered with blood and lymph node memory CD4+ cells and lymph node naive CD4+ cells. Tumor Tregs overlapped most with tumor, then blood, naive CD4+ cells. The larger cohort examined one V-J beta rearrangement, not whole repertoires.

This clonotype was obtained from a female donor with breast cancer. The V call is TRBV12-3 or TRBV12-4, the J call TRBJ1-4, with 10 bases aligning to TRBD1. The specimen sequenced was Tregs sorted from blood. In DNA form, the CDR3 reads TGTGCCAGCAGGGGGACAGGGGTTAATGAAAAACTGTTTTTT. It specifies CASRGTGVNEKLFF.